The T cell receptor (beta chain) under discussion was sequenced for a study of cytomegalovirus exposure and HLA in healthy donors. The assay was immunoSEQ multiplex PCR, and TCRdb's table has in-frame clones only and misses some. The table records about 63,000 clones, about 90% of them present only once. Germline CDR1 is MNHNS and CDR2 is SASEGT. Unmatched junction bases numbered 17, after V lost 2 bases and J lost 7 bases. This CDR3 spans 17 amino acids. Material: PBMCs. The chain combines TRBV6-1 with TRBJ2-7; 7 bases fit TRBD2. The TCR originated in a woman under 30 in good health and CMV-seronegative. In nucleotides, the CDR3 is TGTGCCAGCAGTGAAACGATAAGCGGGGCCTCGGTCGGAGAGCAGTACTTC. The encoded protein is CASSETISGASVGEQYF.